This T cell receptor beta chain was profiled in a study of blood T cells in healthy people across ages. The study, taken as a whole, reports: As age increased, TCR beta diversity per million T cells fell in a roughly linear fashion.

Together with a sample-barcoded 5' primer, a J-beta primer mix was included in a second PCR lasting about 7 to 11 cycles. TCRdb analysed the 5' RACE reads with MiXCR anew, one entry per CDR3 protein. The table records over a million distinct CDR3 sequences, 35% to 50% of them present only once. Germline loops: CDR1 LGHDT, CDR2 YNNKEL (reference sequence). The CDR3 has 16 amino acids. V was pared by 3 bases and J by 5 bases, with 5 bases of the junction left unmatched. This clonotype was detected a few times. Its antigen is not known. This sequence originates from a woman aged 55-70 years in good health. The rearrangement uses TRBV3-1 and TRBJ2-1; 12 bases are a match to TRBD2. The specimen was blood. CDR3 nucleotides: TGTGCCAGCAGCCACGGGCTAGCGGGAGGGAACAATGAGCAGTTCTTC. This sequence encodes CASSHGLAGGNNEQFF.